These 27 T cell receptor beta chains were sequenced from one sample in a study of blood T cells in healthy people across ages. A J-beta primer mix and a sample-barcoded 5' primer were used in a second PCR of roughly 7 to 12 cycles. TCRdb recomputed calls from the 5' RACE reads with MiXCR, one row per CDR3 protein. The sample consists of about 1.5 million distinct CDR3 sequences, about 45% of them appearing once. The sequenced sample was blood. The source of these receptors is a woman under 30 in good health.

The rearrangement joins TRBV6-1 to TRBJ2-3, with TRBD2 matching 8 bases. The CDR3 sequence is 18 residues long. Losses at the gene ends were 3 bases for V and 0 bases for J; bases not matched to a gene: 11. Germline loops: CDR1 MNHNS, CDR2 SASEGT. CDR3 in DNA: TGTGCCAGCAGTGATCTAGCGGGCGTCTCACTTAGCACAGATACGCAGTATTTT. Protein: CASSDLAGVSLSTDTQYF.

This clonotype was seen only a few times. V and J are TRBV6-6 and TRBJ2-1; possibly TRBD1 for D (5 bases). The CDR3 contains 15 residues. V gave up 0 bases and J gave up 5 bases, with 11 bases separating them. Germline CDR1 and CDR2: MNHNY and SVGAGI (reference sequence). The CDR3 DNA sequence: TGTGCCAGCAGTTACTCGAGTCAGGGTAACAATGAGCAGTTCTTC. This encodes CASSYSSQGNNEQFF.

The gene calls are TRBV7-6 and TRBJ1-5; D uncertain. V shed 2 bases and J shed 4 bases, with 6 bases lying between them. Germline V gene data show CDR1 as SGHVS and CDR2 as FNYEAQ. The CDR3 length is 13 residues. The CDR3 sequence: CASSLNLNQPQHF. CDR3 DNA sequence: TGTGCCAGCAGCTTAAATCTTAATCAGCCCCAGCATTTT.

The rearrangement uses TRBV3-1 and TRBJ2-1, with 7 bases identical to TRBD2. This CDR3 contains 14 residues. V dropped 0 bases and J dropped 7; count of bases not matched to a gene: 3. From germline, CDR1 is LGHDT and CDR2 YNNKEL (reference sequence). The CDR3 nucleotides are TGTGCCAGCAGCCAAGATTTCGGGGGGAATGAGCAGTTCTTC. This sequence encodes CASSQDFGGNEQFF.

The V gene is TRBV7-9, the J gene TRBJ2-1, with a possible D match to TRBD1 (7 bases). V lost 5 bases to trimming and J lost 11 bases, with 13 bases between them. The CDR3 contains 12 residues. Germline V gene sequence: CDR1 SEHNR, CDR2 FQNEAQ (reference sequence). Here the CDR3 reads CASSAGTVQQFF. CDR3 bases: TGTGCCAGCAGCGCGGGGACAGTACAGCAGTTCTTC. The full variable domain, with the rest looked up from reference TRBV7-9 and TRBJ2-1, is DTGVSQNPRHKITKRGQNVTFRCDPISEHNRLYWYRQTLGQGPEFLTYFQNEAQLEKSRLLSDRFSAERPKGSFSTLEIQRTEQGDSAMYLCASSAGTVQQFFGPGTRLTVL.

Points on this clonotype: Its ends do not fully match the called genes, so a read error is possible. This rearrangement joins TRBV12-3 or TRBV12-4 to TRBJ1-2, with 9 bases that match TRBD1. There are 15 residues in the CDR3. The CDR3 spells CASSLGDRESYGYIF. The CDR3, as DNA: TGTGCCAGCAGTTTAGGGGACAGGGAATCCTATGGCTACATCTTC.

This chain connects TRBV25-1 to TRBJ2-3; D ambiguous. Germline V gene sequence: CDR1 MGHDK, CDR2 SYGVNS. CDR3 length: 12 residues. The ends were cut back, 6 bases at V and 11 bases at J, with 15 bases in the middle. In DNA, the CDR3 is TGTGCCAGCAGCCCCTTTGGCGCCGGGCAGTATTTT. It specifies CASSPFGAGQYF.

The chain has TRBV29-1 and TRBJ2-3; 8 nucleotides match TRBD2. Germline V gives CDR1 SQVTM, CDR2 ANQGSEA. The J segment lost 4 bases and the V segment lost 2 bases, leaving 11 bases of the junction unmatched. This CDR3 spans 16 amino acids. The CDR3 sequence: CSVERGSGVSSDTQYF. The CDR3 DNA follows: TGCAGCGTTGAAAGAGGTAGCGGGGTCTCCTCAGATACGCAGTATTTT.

The CDR3 coding sequence is TGTGCCAGCAGGCGAGTGGTCACTGAAGCTTTCTTT. It encodes CASRRVVTEAFF. The chain recombines TRBV6-2 or TRBV6-3 with TRBJ1-1, with D uncertain. Germline loops: CDR1 MNHEY, CDR2 SVGEGT. This CDR3 spans 12 amino acids. V was cut by 6 bases and J by 4 bases, with 9 bases left in between.

This CDR3 reads CASSVSTEELSPLHF. In DNA, the CDR3 is TGTGCCAGCAGCGTATCGACGGAAGAGCTTTCACCCCTCCACTTT. The chain couples TRBV9 to TRBJ1-6, with no clear D. CDR1 and CDR2 (germline): SGDLS, YYNGEE. The V gene lost 1 base and the J gene lost 9 bases, with 14 bases spanning the gap. CDR3 length equals 15 residues.

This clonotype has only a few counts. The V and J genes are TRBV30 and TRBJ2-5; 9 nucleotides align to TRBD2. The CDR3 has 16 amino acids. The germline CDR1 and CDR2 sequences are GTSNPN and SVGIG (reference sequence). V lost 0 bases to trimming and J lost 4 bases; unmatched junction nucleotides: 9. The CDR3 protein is CAWSVLSSGSLETQYF. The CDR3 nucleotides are TGTGCCTGGAGTGTACTCAGTAGCGGGAGTCTAGAGACCCAGTACTTC.

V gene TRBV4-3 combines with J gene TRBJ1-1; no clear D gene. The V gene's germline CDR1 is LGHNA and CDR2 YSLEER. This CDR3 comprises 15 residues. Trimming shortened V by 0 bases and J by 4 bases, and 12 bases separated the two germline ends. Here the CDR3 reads CASSQETPGSTEAFF. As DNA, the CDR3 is TGCGCCAGCAGCCAAGAGACTCCGGGAAGCACTGAAGCTTTCTTT.

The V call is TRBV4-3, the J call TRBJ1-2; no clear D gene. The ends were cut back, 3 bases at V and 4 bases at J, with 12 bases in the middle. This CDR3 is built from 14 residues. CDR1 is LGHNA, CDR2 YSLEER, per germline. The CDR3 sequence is CASSQIGLSYGYTF. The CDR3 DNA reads TGCGCCAGCAGCCAGATCGGGCTCAGCTATGGCTACACCTTC.

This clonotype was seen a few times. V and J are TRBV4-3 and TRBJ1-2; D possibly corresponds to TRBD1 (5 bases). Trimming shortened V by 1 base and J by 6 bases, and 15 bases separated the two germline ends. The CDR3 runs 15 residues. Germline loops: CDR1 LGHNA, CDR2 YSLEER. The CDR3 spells CASSQAGLPTHGYTF. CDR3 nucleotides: TGCGCCAGCAGCCAAGCGGGACTCCCGACCCATGGCTACACCTTC.

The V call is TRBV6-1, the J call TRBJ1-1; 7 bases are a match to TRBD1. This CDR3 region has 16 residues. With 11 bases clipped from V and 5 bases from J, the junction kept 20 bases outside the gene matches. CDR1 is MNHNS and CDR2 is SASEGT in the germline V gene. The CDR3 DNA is TGTGCCCTCACGCCGATCGACAGGGAGGAAGGAACTGAAGCTTTCTTT. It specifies CALTPIDREEGTEAFF.

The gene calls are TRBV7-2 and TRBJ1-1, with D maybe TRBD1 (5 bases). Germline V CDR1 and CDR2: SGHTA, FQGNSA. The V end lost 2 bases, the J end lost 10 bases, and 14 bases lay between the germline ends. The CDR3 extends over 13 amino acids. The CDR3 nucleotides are TGTGCCAGCAGCTTACCCGGGGGGGGAAGAGCTTTCTTT. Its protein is CASSLPGGGRAFF.

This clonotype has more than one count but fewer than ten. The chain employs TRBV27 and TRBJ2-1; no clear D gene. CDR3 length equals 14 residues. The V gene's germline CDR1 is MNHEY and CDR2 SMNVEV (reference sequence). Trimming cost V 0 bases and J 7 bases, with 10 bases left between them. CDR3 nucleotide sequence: TGTGCCAGCAGTTTATCGGGCGGCCCGAATGAGCAGTTCTTC. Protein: CASSLSGGPNEQFF.

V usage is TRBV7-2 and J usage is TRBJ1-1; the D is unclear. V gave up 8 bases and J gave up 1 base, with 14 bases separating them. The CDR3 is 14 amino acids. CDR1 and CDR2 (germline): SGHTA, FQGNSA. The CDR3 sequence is CASLVGPGNTEAFF. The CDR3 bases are TGTGCCAGCTTAGTGGGCCCGGGGAACACTGAAGCTTTCTTT. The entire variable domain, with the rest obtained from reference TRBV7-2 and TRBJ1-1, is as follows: GAGVSQSPSNKVTEKGKDVELRCDPISGHTALYWYRQSLGQGLEFLIYFQGNSAPDKSGLPSDRFSAERTGGSVSTLTIQRTQQEDSAVYLCASLVGPGNTEAFFGQGTRLTVV.

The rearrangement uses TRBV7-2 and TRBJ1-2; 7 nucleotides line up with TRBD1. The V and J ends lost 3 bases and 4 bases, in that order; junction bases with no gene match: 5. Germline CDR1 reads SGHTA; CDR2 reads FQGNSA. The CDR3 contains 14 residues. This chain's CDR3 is CASSFAGTAYGYTF. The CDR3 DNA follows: TGTGCCAGCAGCTTCGCCGGGACAGCCTATGGCTACACCTTC.

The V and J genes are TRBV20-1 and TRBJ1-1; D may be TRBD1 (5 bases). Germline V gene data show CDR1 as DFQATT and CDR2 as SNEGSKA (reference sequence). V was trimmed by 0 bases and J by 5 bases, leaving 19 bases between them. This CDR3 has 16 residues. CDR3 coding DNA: TGCAGTGCTAGAGATCGGGTGCGTGGGGGGTGGACTGAAGCTTTCTTT. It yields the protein CSARDRVRGGWTEAFF.

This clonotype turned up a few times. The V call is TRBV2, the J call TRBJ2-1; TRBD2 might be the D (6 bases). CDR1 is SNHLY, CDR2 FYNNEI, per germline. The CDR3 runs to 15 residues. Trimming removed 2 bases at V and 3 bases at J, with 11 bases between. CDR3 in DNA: TGTGCCAGCAGTGAATTTAGCGGAAACTACAATGAGCAGTTCTTC. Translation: CASSEFSGNYNEQFF.

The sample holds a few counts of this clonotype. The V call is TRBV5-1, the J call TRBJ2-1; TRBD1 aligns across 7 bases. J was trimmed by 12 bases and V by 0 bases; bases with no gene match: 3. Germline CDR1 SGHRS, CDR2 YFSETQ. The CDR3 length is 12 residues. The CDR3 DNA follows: TGCGCCAGCAGCTTGGAGGGGGCATGGCAGTTCTTC. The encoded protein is CASSLEGAWQFF.

The CDR3 reads CSAREGNEQYF. Here the CDR3 DNA reads TGCAGTGCTAGGGAGGGGAATGAGCAGTACTTC. The V call is TRBV20-1, the J call TRBJ2-5; the D gene is possibly TRBD2 (6 bases). There are 11 residues in the CDR3. The germline CDR1 and CDR2 sequences are DFQATT and SNEGSKA (reference sequence). V dropped 3 bases and J dropped 11 bases, with 13 bases sitting between them.

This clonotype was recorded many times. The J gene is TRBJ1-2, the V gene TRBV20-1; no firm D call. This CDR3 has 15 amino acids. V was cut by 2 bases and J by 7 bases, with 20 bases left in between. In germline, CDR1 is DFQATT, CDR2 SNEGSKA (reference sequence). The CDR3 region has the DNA TGCAGTGCTAGAAAAGTAGAGGCGATAGGACTTGGCTACACCTTC. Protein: CSARKVEAIGLGYTF.

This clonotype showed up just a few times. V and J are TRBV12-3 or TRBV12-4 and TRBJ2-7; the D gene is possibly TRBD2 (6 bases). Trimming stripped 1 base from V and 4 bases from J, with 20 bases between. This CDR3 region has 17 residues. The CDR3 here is CASSLGASGVPLYEQYF. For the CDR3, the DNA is TGTGCCAGCAGTTTAGGGGCCTCGGGGGTTCCGTTATACGAGCAGTACTTC.

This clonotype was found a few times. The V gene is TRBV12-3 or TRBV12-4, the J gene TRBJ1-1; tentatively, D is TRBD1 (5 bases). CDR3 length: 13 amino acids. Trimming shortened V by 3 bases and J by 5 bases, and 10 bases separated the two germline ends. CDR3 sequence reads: CASSFQGETEAFF. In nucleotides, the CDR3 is TGTGCCAGCAGTTTCCAGGGAGAAACTGAAGCTTTCTTT.

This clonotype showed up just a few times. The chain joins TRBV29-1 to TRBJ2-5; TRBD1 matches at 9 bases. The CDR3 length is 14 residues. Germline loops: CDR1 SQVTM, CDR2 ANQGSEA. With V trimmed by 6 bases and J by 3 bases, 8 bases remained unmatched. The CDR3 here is CSVPPRTGEETQYF. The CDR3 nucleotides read TGCAGCGTCCCCCCCAGGACAGGGGAAGAGACCCAGTACTTC.